The present T cell receptor beta chain was sequenced within a study of blood T cell repertoires in COVID-19. For the study at large: Samples of COVID-19 (acute and convalescent) were obtained from the United States, Italy and Spain.

Living in 24 US areas, the participants were between about 18 and 100 years of age. Participants' reported clinical history set cohort assignment. Donors of Cohort 3 who recovered were those that had two negative PCRs, clearance, or symptom resolution. From germline, CDR1 is LNHDA and CDR2 SQIVND (reference sequence). The V end was cut by 8 bases, the J end by 0 bases, with 14 bases between. This CDR3 has 15 residues. Sequencing was performed with immunoSEQ multiplex PCR; in TCRdb, only in-frame clones are kept and a portion is missing. Here the sample spans approximately 300,000 clones, 87% being singletons.

The receptor comes from a woman aged 30 to 39 who had recovered from COVID-19. V and J are TRBV19 and TRBJ1-5; D is uncertain. Input material: PBMCs or T cells enriched from blood (not recorded which). As DNA, the CDR3 is TGTGCCAGTCGAGACCCACGGAGTAGCAATCAGCCCCAGCATTTT. Protein sequence: CASRDPRSSNQPQHF.